Here is one T cell receptor (beta chain) with its context. The record originates from a study of regulatory T cells in long-lasting Graves disease. Time point described: newly diagnosed GD, antithyroid drugs for less than 3 months. The TCR library was prepared using RNA isolated from PBMCs. CDR3-region Arm-PCR and iRepertoire HTBI primers produced the TCR beta libraries. TCRdb reanalysed the multiplex PCR reads using MiXCR and keeps one entry per CDR3 protein. Of hundreds of thousands of distinct CDR3 sequences in the sample, about 15% were seen once. This sample was also put to use in a study of T cells in Graves' hyperthyroidism and ophthalmopathy. From that report: Pregnant or lactating patients were excluded, as were those with uncontrolled infection or other autoimmune disease.

The sample in question was peripheral blood mononuclear cells (PBMCs), obtained at new diagnosis, from a patient treated with antithyroid drugs. The sequence was collected from a woman between 40 and 55 years old with Graves disease.

This CDR3 reads CASSAATGRADTQYF. CDR3 DNA: TGTGCCAGCAGTGCCGCTACGGGTCGGGCAGATACGCAGTATTTT. The chain has TRBV6-1 and TRBJ2-3; D not resolved. This CDR3 comprises 15 residues. Trimming pared 4 bases from V and 4 bases from J, leaving 15 bases between. CDR1 and CDR2 from the germline V gene are MNHNS and SASEGT.